This TCR beta chain is from a study of technical replicates of blood from several donors. The method was immunoSEQ multiplex PCR; TCRdb's version includes in-frame clones alone and lacks a portion of them. The data contain more than 65,000 clones, 91% of them singletons. The J segment lost 4 bases and the V segment lost 6 bases, leaving 4 bases of the junction unmatched. The CDR3 runs to 14 residues. Per the germline V gene, CDR1 is MNHEY and CDR2 is SVGAGI. The rearrangement links TRBV6-5 to TRBJ1-4, with 8 nucleotides matching TRBD1. The sequence was collected from a human donor in good health. Some clones in this sample may be carry-over from other donors' samples. Source material: T cells isolated from PBMCs. Written as DNA, the CDR3 is TGTGCCAGCAGCAGGGGGCCAGTTAATGAAAAACTGTTTTTT. Translation gives CASSRGPVNEKLFF.